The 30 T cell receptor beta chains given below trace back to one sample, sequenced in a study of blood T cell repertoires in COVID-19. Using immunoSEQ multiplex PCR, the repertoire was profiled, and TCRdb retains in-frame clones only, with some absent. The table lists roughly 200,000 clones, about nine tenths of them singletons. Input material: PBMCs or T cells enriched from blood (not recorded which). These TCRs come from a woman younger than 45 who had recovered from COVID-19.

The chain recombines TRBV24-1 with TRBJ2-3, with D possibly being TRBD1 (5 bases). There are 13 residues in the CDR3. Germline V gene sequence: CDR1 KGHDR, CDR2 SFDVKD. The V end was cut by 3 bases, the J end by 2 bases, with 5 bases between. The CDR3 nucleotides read TGTGCCACCAGTGATGGGGCCACAGATACGCAGTATTTT. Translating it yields CATSDGATDTQYF.

DNA for the CDR3: TGTGCCAGCAGCTACCCGACTAGCGGGGCCGTCACAGATACGCAGTATTTT. Translating it yields CASSYPTSGAVTDTQYF. The chain couples TRBV7-9 to TRBJ2-3, with 11 nucleotides matching TRBD2. Germline CDR1 and CDR2: SEHNR and FQNEAQ (reference sequence). After removal of 4 bases from V and 2 bases from J, the junction contained 8 bases not matched to a gene. CDR3 length: 17 residues.

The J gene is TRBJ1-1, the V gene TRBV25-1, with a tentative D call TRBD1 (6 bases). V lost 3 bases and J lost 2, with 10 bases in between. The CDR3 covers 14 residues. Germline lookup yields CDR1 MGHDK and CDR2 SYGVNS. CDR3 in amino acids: CASSDGTINTEAFF. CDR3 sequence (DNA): TGTGCCAGCAGTGACGGGACAATAAACACTGAAGCTTTCTTT.

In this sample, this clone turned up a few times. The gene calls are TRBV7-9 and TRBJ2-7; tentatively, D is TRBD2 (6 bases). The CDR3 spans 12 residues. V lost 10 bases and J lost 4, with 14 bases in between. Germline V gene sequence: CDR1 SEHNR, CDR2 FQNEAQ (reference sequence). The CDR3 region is CATGTGTYEQYF. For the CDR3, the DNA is TGTGCCACTGGGACTGGTACTTACGAGCAGTACTTC. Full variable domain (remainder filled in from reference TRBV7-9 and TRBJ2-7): DTGVSQNPRHKITKRGQNVTFRCDPISEHNRLYWYRQTLGQGPEFLTYFQNEAQLEKSRLLSDRFSAERPKGSFSTLEIQRTEQGDSAMYLCATGTGTYEQYFGPGTRLTVT.

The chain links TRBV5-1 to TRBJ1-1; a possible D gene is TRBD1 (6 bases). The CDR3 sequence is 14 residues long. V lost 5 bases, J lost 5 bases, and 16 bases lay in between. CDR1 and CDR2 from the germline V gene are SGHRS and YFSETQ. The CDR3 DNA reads TGCGCCAGCAGATCTCAGGGGAGGGGAACTGAAGCTTTCTTT. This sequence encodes CASRSQGRGTEAFF.

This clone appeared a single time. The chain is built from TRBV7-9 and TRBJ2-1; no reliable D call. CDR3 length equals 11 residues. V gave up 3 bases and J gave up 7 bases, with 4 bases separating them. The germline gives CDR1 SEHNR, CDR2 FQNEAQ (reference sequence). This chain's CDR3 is CASSFQNEQFF. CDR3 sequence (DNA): TGTGCCAGCAGCTTCCAGAATGAGCAGTTCTTC. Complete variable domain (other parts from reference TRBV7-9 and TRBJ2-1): DTGVSQNPRHKITKRGQNVTFRCDPISEHNRLYWYRQTLGQGPEFLTYFQNEAQLEKSRLLSDRFSAERPKGSFSTLEIQRTEQGDSAMYLCASSFQNEQFFGPGTRLTVL.

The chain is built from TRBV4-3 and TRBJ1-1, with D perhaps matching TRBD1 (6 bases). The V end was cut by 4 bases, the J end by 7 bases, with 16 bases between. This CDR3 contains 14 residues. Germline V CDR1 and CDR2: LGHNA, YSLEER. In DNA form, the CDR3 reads TGCGCCAGCAGCCCTAGACGGGGGGCTAGTGAAGCTTTCTTT. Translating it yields CASSPRRGASEAFF.

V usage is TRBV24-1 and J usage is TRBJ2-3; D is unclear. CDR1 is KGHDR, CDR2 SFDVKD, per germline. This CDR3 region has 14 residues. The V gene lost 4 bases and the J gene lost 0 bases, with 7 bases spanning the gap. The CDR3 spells CATSEGDSTDTQYF. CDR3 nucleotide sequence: TGTGCCACCAGTGAGGGCGACAGCACAGATACGCAGTATTTT.

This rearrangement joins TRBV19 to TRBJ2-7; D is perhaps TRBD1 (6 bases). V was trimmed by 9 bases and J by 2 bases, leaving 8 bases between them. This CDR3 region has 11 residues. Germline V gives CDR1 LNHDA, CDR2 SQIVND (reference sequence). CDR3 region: CASGTPYEQYF. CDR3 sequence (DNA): TGTGCCAGCGGGACACCCTACGAGCAGTACTTC.

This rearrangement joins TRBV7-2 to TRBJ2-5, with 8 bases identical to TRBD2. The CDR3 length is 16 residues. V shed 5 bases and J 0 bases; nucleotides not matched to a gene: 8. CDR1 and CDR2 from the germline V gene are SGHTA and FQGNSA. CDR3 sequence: CASSRAGGRYQETQYF. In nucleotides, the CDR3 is TGTGCCAGCAGCCGCGCGGGGGGCCGGTACCAAGAGACCCAGTACTTC.

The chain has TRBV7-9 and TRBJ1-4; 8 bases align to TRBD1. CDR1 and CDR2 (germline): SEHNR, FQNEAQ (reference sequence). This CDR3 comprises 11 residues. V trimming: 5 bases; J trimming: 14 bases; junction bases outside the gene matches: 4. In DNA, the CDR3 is TGTGCCAGCAGCAAAGGGGACAGGCTGTTTTTT. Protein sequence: CASSKGDRLFF.

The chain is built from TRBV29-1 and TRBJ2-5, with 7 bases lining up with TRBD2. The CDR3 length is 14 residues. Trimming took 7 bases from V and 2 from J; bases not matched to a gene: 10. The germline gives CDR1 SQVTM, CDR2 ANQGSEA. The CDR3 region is CSAPAGGIQETQYF. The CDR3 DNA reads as TGCAGCGCACCAGCCGGGGGGATACAAGAGACCCAGTACTTC.

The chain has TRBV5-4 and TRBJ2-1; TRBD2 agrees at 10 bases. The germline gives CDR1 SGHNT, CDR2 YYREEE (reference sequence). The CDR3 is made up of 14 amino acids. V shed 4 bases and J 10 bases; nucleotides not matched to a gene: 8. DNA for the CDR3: TGTGCCAGCAGCCCGAGCGGGGGGGCCTACGAGCAGTTCTTC. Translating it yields CASSPSGGAYEQFF.

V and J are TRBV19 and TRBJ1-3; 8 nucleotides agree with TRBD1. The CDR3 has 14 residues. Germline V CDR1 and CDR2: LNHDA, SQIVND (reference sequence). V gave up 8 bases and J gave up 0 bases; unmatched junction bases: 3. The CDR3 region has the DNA TGTGCCAGTCTGGACAGGGACTCTGGAAACACCATATATTTT. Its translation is CASLDRDSGNTIYF.

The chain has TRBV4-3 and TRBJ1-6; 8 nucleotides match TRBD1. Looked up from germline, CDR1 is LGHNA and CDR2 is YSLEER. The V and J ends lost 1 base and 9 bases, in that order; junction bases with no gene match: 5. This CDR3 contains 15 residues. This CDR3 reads CASSQGAGGVSPLHF. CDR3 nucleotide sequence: TGCGCCAGCAGCCAAGGGGCAGGGGGCGTTTCACCCCTCCACTTT.

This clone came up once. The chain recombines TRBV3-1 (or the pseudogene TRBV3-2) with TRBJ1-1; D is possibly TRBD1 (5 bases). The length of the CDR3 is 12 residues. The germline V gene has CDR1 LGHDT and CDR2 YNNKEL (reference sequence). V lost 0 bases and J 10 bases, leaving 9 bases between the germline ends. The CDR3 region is CASSQDREGAFF. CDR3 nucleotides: TGTGCCAGCAGCCAAGACAGGGAGGGAGCTTTCTTT.

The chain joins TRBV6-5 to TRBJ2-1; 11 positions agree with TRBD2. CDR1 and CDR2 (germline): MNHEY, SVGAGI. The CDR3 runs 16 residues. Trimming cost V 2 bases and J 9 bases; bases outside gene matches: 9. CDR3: CASSYTIAGGPSEQFF. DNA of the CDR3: TGTGCCAGCAGTTACACTATAGCGGGGGGGCCAAGTGAGCAGTTCTTC.

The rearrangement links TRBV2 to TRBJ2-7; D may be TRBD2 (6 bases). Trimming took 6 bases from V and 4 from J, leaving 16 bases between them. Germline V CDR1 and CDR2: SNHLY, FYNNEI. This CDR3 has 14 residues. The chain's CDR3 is CASRGRGGVYEQYF. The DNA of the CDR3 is TGTGCCAGCAGAGGGCGAGGCGGGGTTTACGAGCAGTACTTC.

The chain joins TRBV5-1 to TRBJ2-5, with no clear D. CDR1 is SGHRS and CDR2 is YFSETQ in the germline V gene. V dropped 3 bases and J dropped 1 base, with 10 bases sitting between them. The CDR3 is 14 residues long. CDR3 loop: CASSSPTSQETQYF. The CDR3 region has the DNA TGCGCCAGCAGCTCGCCGACAAGCCAAGAGACCCAGTACTTC.

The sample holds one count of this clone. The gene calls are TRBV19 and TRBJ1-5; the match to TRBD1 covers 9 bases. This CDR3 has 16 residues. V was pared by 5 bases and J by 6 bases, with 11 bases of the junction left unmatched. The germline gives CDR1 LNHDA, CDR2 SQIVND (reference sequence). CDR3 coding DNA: TGTGCCAGTAGTCCCGCCGGGACAGGGCTGGTTCAGCCCCAGCATTTT. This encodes CASSPAGTGLVQPQHF.

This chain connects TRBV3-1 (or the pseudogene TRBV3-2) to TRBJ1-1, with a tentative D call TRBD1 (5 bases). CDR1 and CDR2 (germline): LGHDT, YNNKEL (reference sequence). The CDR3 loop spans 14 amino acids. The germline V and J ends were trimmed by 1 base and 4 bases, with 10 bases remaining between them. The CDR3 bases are TGTGCCAGCAGCCAAGTAGGGGTGGGCACTGAAGCTTTCTTT. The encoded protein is CASSQVGVGTEAFF.

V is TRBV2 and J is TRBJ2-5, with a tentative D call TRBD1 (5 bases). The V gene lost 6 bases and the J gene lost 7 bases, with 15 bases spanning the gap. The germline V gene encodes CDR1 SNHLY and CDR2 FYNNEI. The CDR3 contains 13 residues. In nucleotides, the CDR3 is TGTGCCAGCAGGGACAAAGTCCTAGGGACCCAGTACTTC. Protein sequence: CASRDKVLGTQYF.

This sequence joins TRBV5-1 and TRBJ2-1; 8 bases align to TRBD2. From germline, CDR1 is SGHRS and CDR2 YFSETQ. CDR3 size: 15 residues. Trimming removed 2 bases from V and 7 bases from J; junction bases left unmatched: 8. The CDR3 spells CASSLSGGPVNEQFF. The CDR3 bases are TGCGCCAGCAGCTTATCGGGGGGGCCGGTAAATGAGCAGTTCTTC.

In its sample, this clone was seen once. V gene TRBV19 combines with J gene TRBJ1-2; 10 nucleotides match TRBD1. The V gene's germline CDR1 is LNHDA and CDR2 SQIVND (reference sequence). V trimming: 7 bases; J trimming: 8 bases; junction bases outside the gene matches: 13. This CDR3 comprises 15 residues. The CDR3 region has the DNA TGTGCCAGTACCCTGACCCCCGGGACAGGGGAAGGCTACACCTTC. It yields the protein CASTLTPGTGEGYTF.

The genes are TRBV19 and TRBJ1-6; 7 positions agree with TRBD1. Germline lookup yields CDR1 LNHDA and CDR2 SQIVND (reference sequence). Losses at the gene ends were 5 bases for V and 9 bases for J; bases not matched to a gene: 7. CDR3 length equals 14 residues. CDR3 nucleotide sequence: TGTGCCAGTAGTGTGACAGGGAAACGTTCACCCCTCCACTTT. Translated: CASSVTGKRSPLHF. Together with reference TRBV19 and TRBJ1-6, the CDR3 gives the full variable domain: DGGITQSPKYLFRKEGQNVTLSCEQNLNHDAMYWYRQDPGQGLRLIYYSQIVNDFQKGDIAEGYSVSREKKESFPLTVTSAQKNPTAFYLCASSVTGKRSPLHFGNGTRLTVT.

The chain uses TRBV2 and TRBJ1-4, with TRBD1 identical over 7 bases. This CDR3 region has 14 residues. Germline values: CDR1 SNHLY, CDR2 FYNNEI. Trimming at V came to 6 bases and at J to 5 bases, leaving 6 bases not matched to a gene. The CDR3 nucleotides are TGTGCCAGCAGGGAAAGACAGGGAAATGAAAAACTGTTTTTT. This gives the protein CASRERQGNEKLFF.

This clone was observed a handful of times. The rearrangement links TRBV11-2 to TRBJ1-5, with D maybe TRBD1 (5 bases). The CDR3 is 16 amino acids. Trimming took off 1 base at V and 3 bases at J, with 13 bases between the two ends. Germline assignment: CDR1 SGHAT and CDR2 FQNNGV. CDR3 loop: CASSLGRDFNNQPQHF. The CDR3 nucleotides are TGTGCCAGCAGCTTAGGTAGGGACTTTAACAATCAGCCCCAGCATTTT.

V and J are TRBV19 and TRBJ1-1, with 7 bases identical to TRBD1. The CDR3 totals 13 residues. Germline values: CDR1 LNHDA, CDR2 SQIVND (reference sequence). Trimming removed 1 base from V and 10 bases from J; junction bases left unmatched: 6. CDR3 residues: CASSIGENRGAFF. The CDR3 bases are TGTGCCAGTAGTATAGGTGAAAACAGGGGAGCTTTCTTT. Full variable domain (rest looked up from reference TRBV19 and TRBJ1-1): DGGITQSPKYLFRKEGQNVTLSCEQNLNHDAMYWYRQDPGQGLRLIYYSQIVNDFQKGDIAEGYSVSREKKESFPLTVTSAQKNPTAFYLCASSIGENRGAFFGQGTRLTVV.

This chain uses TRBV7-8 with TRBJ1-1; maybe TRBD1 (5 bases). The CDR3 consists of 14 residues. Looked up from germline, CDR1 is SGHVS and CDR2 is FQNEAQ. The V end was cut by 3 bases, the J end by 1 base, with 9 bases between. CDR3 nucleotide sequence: TGTGCCAGCAGCTTGGGGCATGCGAACACTGAAGCTTTCTTT. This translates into CASSLGHANTEAFF.

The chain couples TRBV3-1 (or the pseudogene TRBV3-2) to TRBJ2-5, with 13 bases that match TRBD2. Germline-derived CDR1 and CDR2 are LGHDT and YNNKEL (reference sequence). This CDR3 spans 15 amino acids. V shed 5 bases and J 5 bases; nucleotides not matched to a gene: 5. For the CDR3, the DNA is TGTGCCAGCAGCTCACTAGCGGGGGGGCCTGAGACCCAGTACTTC. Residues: CASSSLAGGPETQYF.